The TCR beta chain described here comes from a study of Tregs in tolerant kidney transplant recipients. In germline, CDR1 is SQVTM, CDR2 ANQGSEA. Trimming took off 6 bases at V and 0 bases at J, with 12 bases between the two ends. The CDR3 runs to 14 residues. On this clone: The antigen remains undetermined. The read comes to an end 3 residues before the CDR3 does, leaving the germline J gene to fill in the end.

Thawed PBMCs were FACS-sorted into unstimulated CD4+CD25+CD127- regulatory T cells, CD4+CD25- non-regulatory cells, CD4 and CD8 cells. The study's findings and limits: Findings come from small patient numbers and require larger validation. In tolerant patients, donor-specific Tregs outgrew total Tregs, suggesting antigen-driven expansion. This study did not directly address biological reproducibility.

Profiled with immunoSEQ multiplex PCR; TCRdb holds only in-frame clones, not every one. With 50,000 or so clones in the sample, the ten largest clones hold 0.8% to 1%. This chain links TRBV29-1 with TRBJ1-5; D might be TRBD1 (6 bases). The starting material was CD4+ T cells from blood, obtained before the transplant. The receptor comes from a human donor who received a combined kidney and bone marrow transplant. CDR3 in amino acids: CSVATGYSNQPQHF. CDR3 DNA (partial): TGCAGCGTCGCCACAGGGTATAGCAATCAGCCC.